These 19 T cell receptor beta chains share one sample of origin, sequenced in a study of shared clonotypes between healthy human individuals. Some clones are missing from TCRdb's copy, which holds only in-frame ones; the method was immunoSEQ multiplex PCR. The table shows roughly 2.1 million clones, with about 92% occurring only once. Naive CD8 cells were CD45RO-negative, positively selected for CCR7, excluding terminally differentiated effector memory CD45RA+ cells. Source material: naive CD8+ T cells from PBMCs. These receptors came from a man younger than 35 in good health. Some clones in this sample may be carry-over from other donors' samples.

The chain joins TRBV25-1 to TRBJ2-7; 8 nucleotides agree with TRBD2. Germline V gene sequence: CDR1 MGHDK, CDR2 SYGVNS. This CDR3 is built from 15 residues. V was clipped by 1 base and J by 5 bases; unmatched bases: 7. The CDR3 DNA reads as TGTGCCAGCAGTGAATTCAGGACTAGCAAGGACGAGCAGTACTTC. This codes for CASSEFRTSKDEQYF.

This clone was seen only once. The rearrangement joins TRBV29-1 to TRBJ2-5; maybe TRBD1 (5 bases). The CDR3 covers 15 residues. Germline lookup yields CDR1 SQVTM and CDR2 ANQGSEA. V dropped 6 bases and J dropped 3 bases, with 20 bases sitting between them. CDR3 protein: CSVLPRQSPKETQYF. The CDR3 DNA follows: TGCAGCGTCCTCCCCCGACAGTCCCCGAAAGAGACCCAGTACTTC.

The chain has TRBV7-9 and TRBJ2-2; no clear D. Trimming cost V 2 bases and J 1 base, with 5 bases left between them. CDR1 is SEHNR and CDR2 is FQNEAQ in the germline V gene (reference sequence). The CDR3 has 14 residues. The CDR3 region has the DNA TGTGCCAGCAGCTTACGACAGAACACCGGGGAGCTGTTTTTT. This codes for CASSLRQNTGELFF. The full variable domain, its missing parts supplied by reference TRBV7-9 and TRBJ2-2, is DTGVSQNPRHKITKRGQNVTFRCDPISEHNRLYWYRQTLGQGPEFLTYFQNEAQLEKSRLLSDRFSAERPKGSFSTLEIQRTEQGDSAMYLCASSLRQNTGELFFGEGSRLTVL.

This clone was observed once. The V call is TRBV10-3, the J call TRBJ2-1; D is possibly TRBD2 (5 bases). Trimming pared 0 bases from V and 6 bases from J, leaving 15 bases between. CDR3 size: 16 residues. The germline CDR1 and CDR2 sequences are ENHRY and SYGVKD. CDR3 sequence: CAISESDATGGNEQFF. Written as DNA, the CDR3 is TGTGCCATCAGTGAGTCGGACGCAACCGGAGGCAATGAGCAGTTCTTC.

CDR3 sequence (DNA): TGTGCCAGCTCACAGGGTCGTGGGGAGCTGTTTTTT. Its protein is CASSQGRGELFF. This chain joins TRBV18 and TRBJ2-2; D ambiguous. The CDR3 loop spans 12 amino acids. Germline V lookup: CDR1 KGHSH, CDR2 LQKENI. V lost 4 bases to trimming and J lost 8 bases, with 8 bases between them. Full variable domain (remainder filled in from reference TRBV18 and TRBJ2-2): NAGVMQNPRHLVRRRGQEARLRCSPMKGHSHVYWYRQLPEEGLKFMVYLQKENIIDESGMPKERFSAEFPKEGPSILRIQQVVRGDSAAYFCASSQGRGELFFGEGSRLTVL.

The V call is TRBV27, the J call TRBJ2-7; D is uncertain. The CDR3 has 15 amino acids. Germline CDR1 MNHEY, CDR2 SMNVEV (reference sequence). Trimming stripped 3 bases from V and 2 bases from J, with 14 bases between. CDR3 loop: CASSLSGSSAYEQYF. CDR3 DNA: TGTGCCAGCAGTTTGAGTGGTTCGTCAGCCTACGAGCAGTACTTC.

The V and J genes are TRBV4-1 and TRBJ2-1, with 7 nucleotides matching TRBD2. The CDR3 consists of 17 residues. CDR1 and CDR2 from the germline V gene are MGHRA and YSYEKL. Germline trimming cut 4 bases from V and 0 bases from J; bases unmatched to any gene: 9. The CDR3 loop reads CASSPPGPSGSYNEQFF. The CDR3 coding sequence is TGCGCCAGCAGCCCACCGGGTCCTAGCGGCTCCTACAATGAGCAGTTCTTC.

The rearrangement joins TRBV7-9 to TRBJ2-3; D gene uncertain. The CDR3 totals 12 residues. CDR1 SEHNR and CDR2 FQNEAQ come from the germline V gene (reference sequence). V lost 4 bases, J lost 4 bases, and 6 bases lay in between. The chain's CDR3 is CASSYGPDTQYF. As DNA, the CDR3 is TGTGCCAGCAGCTACGGGCCAGATACGCAGTATTTT.

This clone was detected only once. This chain joins TRBV7-9 and TRBJ2-7, with no clear D. Germline CDR1 is SEHNR and CDR2 is FQNEAQ (reference sequence). Trimming pared 6 bases from V and 5 bases from J, leaving 11 bases between. This CDR3 comprises 12 residues. In DNA form, the CDR3 reads TGTGCCAGCAGAACGTTAGTGGACGAGCAGTACTTC. This translates into CASRTLVDEQYF.

This clone is a singleton in its sample. This sequence joins TRBV7-9 and TRBJ2-4, with D possibly being TRBD2 (5 bases). V lost 5 bases, J lost 9 bases, and 11 bases lay in between. The CDR3 consists of 12 residues. CDR1 and CDR2 from the germline V gene are SEHNR and FQNEAQ (reference sequence). CDR3 nucleotides: TGTGCCAGCAGCCCGAGCGGAGGCATTCAGTACTTC. This translates into CASSPSGGIQYF.

The chain combines TRBV9 with TRBJ2-3; D is possibly TRBD2 (6 bases). The CDR3 has 16 residues. Deletions cut 2 bases from V and 0 bases from J, with 13 bases between. CDR1 and CDR2 from the germline V gene are SGDLS and YYNGEE. For the CDR3, the DNA is TGTGCCAGCAGCGTCCTCCGGGACTCGAGCACAGATACGCAGTATTTT. Translating gives CASSVLRDSSTDTQYF.

This clone was observed once. This sequence joins TRBV11-2 and TRBJ2-1, with a weak D call TRBD2 (6 bases). Germline CDR1 is SGHAT and CDR2 is FQNNGV. This CDR3 has 13 residues. Between the trimmed V and J ends, which lost 4 bases and 6 bases, there was a span of 10 bases. The CDR3 DNA sequence: TGTGCCAGCAGCTCCCGGGAGAGCAATGAGCAGTTCTTC. Protein product: CASSSRESNEQFF.

This chain joins TRBV6-6 and TRBJ2-1; the match to TRBD2 covers 12 bases. CDR3 size: 16 residues. The V gene end was trimmed by 6 bases and the J gene end by 7 bases; junction bases not matched to a gene: 10. The germline V gene has CDR1 MNHNY and CDR2 SVGAGI (reference sequence). CDR3 loop: CASSRPGLAGRNEQFF. CDR3 DNA: TGTGCCAGCAGCCGACCCGGACTAGCGGGGAGGAATGAGCAGTTCTTC.

The chain is built from TRBV14 and TRBJ2-3, with D unresolved. This CDR3 region has 16 residues. Germline CDR1 reads SGHDN; CDR2 reads FVKESK. V shed 0 bases and J shed 0 bases, with 10 bases lying between them. The CDR3 DNA is TGTGCCAGCAGCCAAGAGGGCGGTCCAAGCACAGATACGCAGTATTTT. The encoded protein is CASSQEGGPSTDTQYF.

V gene TRBV9 combines with J gene TRBJ2-1, with D perhaps given as TRBD1 or TRBD2 (5 bases each). The CDR3 consists of 14 residues. The V and J ends lost 4 bases and 10 bases respectively, with 18 bases between them. The V gene's germline CDR1 is SGDLS and CDR2 YYNGEE. The CDR3 nucleotides read TGTGCCAGCAGCCCCAGAGGGGTCCTTAGCGAGCAGTTCTTC. This sequence encodes CASSPRGVLSEQFF.

This clone was recorded a few times. This chain links TRBV7-9 with TRBJ2-7, with TRBD1 matching 11 bases. Germline loops: CDR1 SEHNR, CDR2 FQNEAQ (reference sequence). V lost 8 bases to trimming and J lost 7 bases; unmatched junction nucleotides: 10. This CDR3 contains 14 residues. In nucleotides, the CDR3 is TGTGCCAGCTCCGCGCCCGGGACAGGGGGTGAGCAGTACTTC. This gives the protein CASSAPGTGGEQYF. The complete variable domain, with remaining parts taken from reference TRBV7-9 and TRBJ2-7, reads DTGVSQNPRHKITKRGQNVTFRCDPISEHNRLYWYRQTLGQGPEFLTYFQNEAQLEKSRLLSDRFSAERPKGSFSTLEIQRTEQGDSAMYLCASSAPGTGGEQYFGPGTRLTVT.

The J gene is TRBJ1-5, the V gene TRBV19; D call uncertain. This CDR3 is built from 14 residues. The germline gives CDR1 LNHDA, CDR2 SQIVND (reference sequence). V was clipped by 8 bases and J by 0 bases, with 11 bases between them. CDR3 DNA sequence: TGTGCCAGTGGGTTCAGTTTTAGCAATCAGCCCCAGCATTTT. This gives the protein CASGFSFSNQPQHF.

The rearrangement links TRBV9 to TRBJ1-5; D ambiguous. The V and J ends lost 0 bases and 3 bases respectively, with 10 bases between them. CDR1 and CDR2 from the germline V gene are SGDLS and YYNGEE. The CDR3 loop spans 15 amino acids. The chain's CDR3 is CASSVGGRINQPQHF. In DNA, the CDR3 is TGTGCCAGCAGCGTAGGAGGACGGATCAATCAGCCCCAGCATTTT.

The chain joins TRBV6-5 to TRBJ1-1; D perhaps matches TRBD1 (5 bases). The germline V gene has CDR1 MNHEY and CDR2 SVGAGI. V lost 0 bases, J lost 4 bases, and 12 bases lay in between. The CDR3 consists of 15 residues. In DNA, the CDR3 is TGTGCCAGCAGTTACTCGATTGGGACTGGCACTGAAGCTTTCTTT. It yields the protein CASSYSIGTGTEAFF.